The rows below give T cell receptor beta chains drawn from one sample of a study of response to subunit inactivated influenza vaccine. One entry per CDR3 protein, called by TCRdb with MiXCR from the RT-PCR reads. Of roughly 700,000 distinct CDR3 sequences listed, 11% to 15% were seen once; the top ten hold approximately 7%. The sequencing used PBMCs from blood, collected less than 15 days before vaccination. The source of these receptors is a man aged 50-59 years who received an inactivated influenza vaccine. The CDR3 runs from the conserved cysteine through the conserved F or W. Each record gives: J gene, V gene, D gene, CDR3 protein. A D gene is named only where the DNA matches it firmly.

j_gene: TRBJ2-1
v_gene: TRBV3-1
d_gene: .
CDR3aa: CASSSGSFSYNEQFF

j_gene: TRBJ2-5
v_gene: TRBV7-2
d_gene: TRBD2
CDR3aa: CASSPRRRGGRETQYF

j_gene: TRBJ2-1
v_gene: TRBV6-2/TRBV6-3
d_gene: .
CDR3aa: CASSYGGRNYNEQFF

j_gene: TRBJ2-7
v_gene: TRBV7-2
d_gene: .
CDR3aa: CASSRGQIDEQYF

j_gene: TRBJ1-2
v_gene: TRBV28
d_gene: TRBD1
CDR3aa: CASSEGAIGGYTF

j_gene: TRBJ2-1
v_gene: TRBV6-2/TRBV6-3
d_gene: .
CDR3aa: CASRNVGVEQFF

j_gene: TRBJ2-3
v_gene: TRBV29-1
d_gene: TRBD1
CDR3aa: CSVDGRAGGSDTQYF

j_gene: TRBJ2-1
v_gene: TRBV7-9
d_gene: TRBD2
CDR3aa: CASSPGLAGFGKQFF

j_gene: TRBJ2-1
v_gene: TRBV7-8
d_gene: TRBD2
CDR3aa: CASSLARPGTSRYNEQFF

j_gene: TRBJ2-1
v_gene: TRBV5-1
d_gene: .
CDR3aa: CASSLQGIDNEQFF

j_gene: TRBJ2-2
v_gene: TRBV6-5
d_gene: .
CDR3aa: CASSYQRRNTGELFF

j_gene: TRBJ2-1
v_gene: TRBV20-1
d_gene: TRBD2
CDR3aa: CSASALAGVNYNEQFF

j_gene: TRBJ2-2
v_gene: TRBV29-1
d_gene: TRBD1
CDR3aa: CSVIRDRNTGELFF

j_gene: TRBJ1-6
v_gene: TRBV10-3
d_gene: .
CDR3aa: CATSGRVRDSPLHF

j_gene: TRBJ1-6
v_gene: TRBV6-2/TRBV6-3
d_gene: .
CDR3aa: CASSYAGTGSPLHF

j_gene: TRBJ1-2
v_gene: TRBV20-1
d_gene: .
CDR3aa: CSARDRGYGYTF

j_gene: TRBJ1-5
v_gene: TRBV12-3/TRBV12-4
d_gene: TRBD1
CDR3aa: CASTPGGGWQPQHF

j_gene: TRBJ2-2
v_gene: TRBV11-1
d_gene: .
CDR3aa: CASSPRDTGVTRGELFF

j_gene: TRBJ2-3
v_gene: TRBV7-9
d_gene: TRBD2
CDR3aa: CASSLGLAGGDTQYF

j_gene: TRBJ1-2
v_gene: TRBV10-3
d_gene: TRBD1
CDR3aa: CAISEGGGGGYTF

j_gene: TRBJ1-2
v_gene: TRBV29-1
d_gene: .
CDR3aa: CSVADGGGGYTF

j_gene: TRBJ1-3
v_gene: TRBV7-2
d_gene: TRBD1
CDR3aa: CASSKTSGTESGNTIYF

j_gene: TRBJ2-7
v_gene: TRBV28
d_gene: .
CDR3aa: CASSFGVGSEQYF

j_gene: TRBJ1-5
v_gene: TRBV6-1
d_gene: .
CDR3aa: CASSPDRPSNQPQHF

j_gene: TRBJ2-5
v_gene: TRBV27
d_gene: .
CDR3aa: CASSFPRPRDQETQYF

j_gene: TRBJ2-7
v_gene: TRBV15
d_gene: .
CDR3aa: CATSGGPGKYEQYF

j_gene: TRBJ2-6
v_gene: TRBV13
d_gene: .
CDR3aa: CASSQLGAGANVLTF

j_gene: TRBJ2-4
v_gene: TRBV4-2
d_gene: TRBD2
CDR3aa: CASSQDPSGSSLAKNIQYF

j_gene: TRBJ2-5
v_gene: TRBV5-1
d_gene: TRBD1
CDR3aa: CASSLGDRLGETQYF

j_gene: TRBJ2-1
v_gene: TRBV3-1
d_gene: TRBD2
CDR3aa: CASSQDHSSGYYNEQFF

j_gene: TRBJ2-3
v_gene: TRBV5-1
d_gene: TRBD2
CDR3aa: CASSLGSSGGGDTQYF

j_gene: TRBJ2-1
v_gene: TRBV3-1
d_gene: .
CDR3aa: CASSPLTTRDPNYNEQFF

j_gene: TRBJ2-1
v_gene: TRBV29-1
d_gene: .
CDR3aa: CSVQGPSSYNEQFF

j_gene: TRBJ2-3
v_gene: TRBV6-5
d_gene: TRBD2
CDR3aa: CASSYPVKTSGGTDTQYF

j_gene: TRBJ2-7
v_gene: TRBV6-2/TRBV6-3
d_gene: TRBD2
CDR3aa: CASSPWTSGRAREQYF

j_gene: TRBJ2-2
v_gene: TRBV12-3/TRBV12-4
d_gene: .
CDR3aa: CASSLGGSNTGELFF

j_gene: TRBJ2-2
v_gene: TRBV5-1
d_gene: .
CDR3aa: CVQSGAHANTGELFF

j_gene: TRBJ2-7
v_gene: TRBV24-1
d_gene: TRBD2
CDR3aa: CATAPGGSSYEQYF

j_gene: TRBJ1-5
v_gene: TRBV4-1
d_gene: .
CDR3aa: CASSQEEQQRQPQHF

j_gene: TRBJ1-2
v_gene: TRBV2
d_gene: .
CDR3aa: CASSELRAGGYTF

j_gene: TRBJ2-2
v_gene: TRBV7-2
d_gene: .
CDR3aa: CASSTGAGTYTGELFF

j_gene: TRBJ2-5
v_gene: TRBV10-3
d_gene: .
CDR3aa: CAIRTGETQYF

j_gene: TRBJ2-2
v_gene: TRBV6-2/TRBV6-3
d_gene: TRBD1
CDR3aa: CASRAQGSTGELFF

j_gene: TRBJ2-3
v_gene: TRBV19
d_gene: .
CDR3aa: CASSIVGQTDTQYF

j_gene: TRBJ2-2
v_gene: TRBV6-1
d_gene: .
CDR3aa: CASSLRRGAGELFF

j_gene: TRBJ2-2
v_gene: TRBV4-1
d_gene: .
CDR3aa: CASSHTGGELFF

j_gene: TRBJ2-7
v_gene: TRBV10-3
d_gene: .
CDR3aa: CAISASSHDYEQYF

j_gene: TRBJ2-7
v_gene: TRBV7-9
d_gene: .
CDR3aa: CASSSLVGFPEQYF

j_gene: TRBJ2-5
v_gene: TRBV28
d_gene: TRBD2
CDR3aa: CASTLLAGETQYF

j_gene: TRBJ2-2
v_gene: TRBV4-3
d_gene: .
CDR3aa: CASSPVWGRNTGELFF

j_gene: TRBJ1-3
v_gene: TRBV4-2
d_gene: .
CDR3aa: CASSQLNTIYF

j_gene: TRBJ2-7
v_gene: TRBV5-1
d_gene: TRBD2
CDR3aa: CASNTGTSGDYEQYF

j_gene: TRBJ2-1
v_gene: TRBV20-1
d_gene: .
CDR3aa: CSAISGGRRNEQFF

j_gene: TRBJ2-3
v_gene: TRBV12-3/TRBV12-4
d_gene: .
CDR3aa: CAAGGGRSTDTQYF